This TCR beta chain came from a study of blood T cell repertoires in COVID-19. Original analysis: Estimation of nucleated cell counts relied on the amplification of reference gene primers. Sequencing used immunoSEQ multiplex PCR; TCRdb keeps in-frame clones, though not all of them. V, J and clone size reflect that table, while D and trimming were determined from the DNA. In the table there are a few hundred thousand clones, around 86% of which are singletons. This CDR3 comprises 15 residues. The germline CDR1 and CDR2 sequences are MNHEY and SVGAGI. V lost 2 bases, J lost 6 bases, and 13 bases lay in between. The count of this clone is one.

Sequencing was done on a sample of peripheral blood. The clonotype comes from a human donor in a cohort sampled during active COVID-19. The chain has TRBV6-5 and TRBJ2-2; D uncertain. The CDR3 DNA sequence: TGTGCCAGCAGTTACGGAGTAGAGTCTTCCGGGGAGCTGTTTTTT. Translated: CASSYGVESSGELFF.